This is a list of T cell receptor beta chains from one sample in a study of blood T cell repertoires in COVID-19. Some clones are missing from TCRdb's copy, which holds only in-frame ones; the method was immunoSEQ multiplex PCR. The repertoire includes more than 100,000 clones, around 91% of them detected once, and 3.8% sits in the top ten. The sample was peripheral blood. The receptor set was obtained from a woman aged 55-70 years with COVID-19, enrolled during active disease. The CDR3 runs from the conserved cysteine through the conserved F or W. Each record gives: V gene, J gene, D gene, clone size, CDR3 DNA, CDR3 protein. The D gene is left open where the match is weak. For some rows the clone size is stated as once, few or many, or as a class when expanded; others skip it.

TRBV7-8	TRBJ2-1	TRBD1	NA	TGTGCCAGCAGCTTGGGACAGGGGATTTACAATGAGCAGTTCTTC	CASSLGQGIYNEQFF
TRBV10-3	TRBJ1-3	NA	NA	TGTGCCATCAGCGCTGGAAACACCATATATTTT	CAISAGNTIYF
TRBV30	TRBJ2-2	NA	NA	TGTGCCTGGAGTCCCTACCGGGGGAGTTACCGTATTGACACCGGGGAGCTGTTTTTT	CAWSPYRGSYRIDTGELFF
TRBV20-1	TRBJ2-1	NA	NA	TGCAGTGCTAGGTCCGGGAATGAGCAGTTCTTC	CSARSGNEQFF
TRBV5-8	TRBJ2-7	TRBD2	few	TGTGCCAGCAGGAGGGAGGGCGAGCAGTACTTC	CASRREGEQYF
TRBV4-1	TRBJ2-1	NA	NA	TGCGCCAGCAGGGTAGGCGTGGAGATCGGTGAGCAGTTCTTC	CASRVGVEIGEQFF
TRBV3-1/TRBV3-2	TRBJ1-4	NA	NA	TGTGCCAGCAGCCCTGCAGGGCCAAATGAAAAACTGTTTTTT	CASSPAGPNEKLFF
TRBV7-2	TRBJ2-7	NA	few	TGTGCCAGCAGCTTCGATCCGGGATTCTCCTACGAGCAGTACTTC	CASSFDPGFSYEQYF
TRBV10-3	TRBJ2-2	NA	NA	TGTGCCATCAGTGAACTCTGGGGGCGAGGAACCGGGGAGCTGTTTTTT	CAISELWGRGTGELFF
TRBV6-5	TRBJ1-2	NA	NA	TGTGCCAGCAGTCAGGGGCCCTATGGCTACACCTTC	CASSQGPYGYTF
TRBV4-1	TRBJ1-2	NA	once	TGCGCCAGCAGCCCCCGCGGCCAAGCTTATGGCCTTTGGTATGGCTACACCTTC	CASSPRGQAYGLWYGYTF
TRBV7-6	TRBJ2-6	NA	few	TGTGCCAGCAGCTCTTATATGACAGGCTCTGGGGCCAACGTCCTGACTTTC	CASSSYMTGSGANVLTF
TRBV4-1	TRBJ1-4	NA	NA	TGCGCCAGCAGCCAAGGGGACATGAATGAAAAACTGTTTTTT	CASSQGDMNEKLFF
TRBV5-4	TRBJ2-1	TRBD2	NA	TGTGCCAGCAGCTTAGGGGGACTAGCTCGATTGGATGAGCAGTTCTTC	CASSLGGLARLDEQFF
TRBV7-9	TRBJ1-1	NA	NA	TGTGCCAGCAGCTTTACGCTCCGGGTGAACACTGAAGCTTTCTTT	CASSFTLRVNTEAFF
TRBV19	TRBJ2-7	NA	NA	TGTGCCAGTAGTATAATCGTCTGGAGCTACGAGCAGTACTTC	CASSIIVWSYEQYF
TRBV11-2	TRBJ2-7	TRBD2	NA	TGTGCCAGCAGCTTAGATATGGCGGGGGGTAACGAGCAGTACTTC	CASSLDMAGGNEQYF
TRBV7-9	TRBJ1-1	TRBD1	NA	TGTGCCAGCAGTCCCGGGACAGGGCGGACTGAAGCTTTCTTT	CASSPGTGRTEAFF
TRBV7-2	TRBJ2-1	NA	NA	TGTGCCAGCAGCCGTAAAGGGGGGGATGAGCAGTTCTTC	CASSRKGGDEQFF
TRBV3-1/TRBV3-2	TRBJ1-6	TRBD1	NA	TGTGCCAGCAGCCAAGGGACAGGGTTCTATAATTCACCCCTCCACTTT	CASSQGTGFYNSPLHF
TRBV6-4	TRBJ2-6	NA	NA	TGTGCCAGCAGTGACTCGAGCTCTGGGGCCAACGTCCTGACTTTC	CASSDSSSGANVLTF
TRBV24-1	TRBJ2-5	NA	few	TGTGCCACCAGTGGACTCCCCTCGATAGAGACCCAGTACTTC	CATSGLPSIETQYF
TRBV4-1	TRBJ1-2	TRBD1	NA	TGCGCCAGCAGCCGAGAGGGACAGGCCTATGGCTACACCTTC	CASSREGQAYGYTF
TRBV19	TRBJ1-2	TRBD1	NA	TGTGCCAGTGGGTCCGGACAGGGGTTTGGCTACACCTTC	CASGSGQGFGYTF
TRBV18	TRBJ2-2	NA	once	TGTGCCAGCTCACAACAGAGAACGAACACCGGGGAGCTGTTTTTT	CASSQQRTNTGELFF
TRBV5-4	TRBJ2-5	TRBD1	NA	TGTGCCAGCAGCTGGGGGGGACAGGGGGTTGGTGAGACCCAGTACTTC	CASSWGGQGVGETQYF
TRBV5-4	TRBJ1-2	TRBD1	NA	TGTGCCAGCAGCGGGGGGGACAGGGGTAGAGATGGCTACACCTTC	CASSGGDRGRDGYTF
TRBV12-3/TRBV12-4	TRBJ2-7	TRBD1	NA	TGTGCCAGCAGTATGGGACAGGGCCACGAGCAGTACTTC	CASSMGQGHEQYF
TRBV18	TRBJ1-4	TRBD1	NA	TGTGCCAGCTCTTCAGGGACAGGGGAAGAAAAACTGTTTTTT	CASSSGTGEEKLFF
TRBV3-1/TRBV3-2	TRBJ2-1	NA	NA	TGTGCCAGCAGCCAAGTCGGGACAGAGCAGTTCTTC	CASSQVGTEQFF
TRBV7-9	TRBJ2-7	NA	NA	TGTGCCAGCAGCTTCACACAGCACGAGCAGTACTTC	CASSFTQHEQYF
TRBV27	TRBJ2-7	NA	NA	TGTGCCAGCACCTCCCGGCCTAGGGGGTGGAGAAGGAACGAGCAGTACTTC	CASTSRPRGWRRNEQYF
TRBV30	TRBJ1-2	TRBD1	NA	TGTGCCTGGATGACAGGGATAGGCTATGGCTACACCTTC	CAWMTGIGYGYTF
TRBV6-6	TRBJ2-7	TRBD1	NA	TGTGCCAGCAGTTACCTCGACAGGGACTACGAGCAGTACTTC	CASSYLDRDYEQYF
TRBV27	TRBJ1-6	NA	NA	TGTGCCAGTCGGGTCCGGGCAGGGTCGCATTCACCCCTCCACTTT	CASRVRAGSHSPLHF
TRBV5-8	TRBJ1-2	NA	NA	TGTGCCAGCAGTCCGGAGAGGGCAGTGTATGGCTACACCTTC	CASSPERAVYGYTF
TRBV7-9	TRBJ1-1	NA	NA	TGTGCCAGCAGCTCACAGGGTTGGGCCACTGAAGCTTTCTTT	CASSSQGWATEAFF
TRBV27	TRBJ1-6	TRBD1	once	TGTGCCAGCTCCCAATCGCGGACAGGGAGGATTATTGGGTCACCCCTCCACTTT	CASSQSRTGRIIGSPLHF
TRBV11-3	TRBJ2-1	NA	NA	TGTGCCAGCAGCCCGAGAGGGACTCACTCCTACAATGAGCAGTTCTTC	CASSPRGTHSYNEQFF
TRBV11-2	TRBJ2-5	TRBD2	NA	TGTGCCAGCAGCCGGACTAGCGGGGGTCAAGAGACCCAGTACTTC	CASSRTSGGQETQYF
TRBV13	TRBJ1-5	TRBD1	NA	TGTGCCAGCAGTGGACAGGGAAGCAATCAGCCCCAGCATTTT	CASSGQGSNQPQHF
TRBV19	TRBJ1-4	NA	NA	TGTGCCAGTAAGGACTCAGGATCAACTAATGAAAAACTGTTTTTT	CASKDSGSTNEKLFF
TRBV6-5	TRBJ2-5	TRBD2	NA	TGTGCCAGCAGGTCCAGCGGGGTGGCAGAGACCCAGTACTTC	CASRSSGVAETQYF
TRBV18	TRBJ1-1	TRBD1	NA	TGTGCCAGCTCAGAGCGACAGGGGGCGAGGAGTAACACTGAAGCTTTCTTT	CASSERQGARSNTEAFF
TRBV5-6	TRBJ2-1	TRBD2	once	TGTGCCAGCAGCTGGGGACTAGTACAACGCTCCTACAATGAGCAGTTCTTC	CASSWGLVQRSYNEQFF
TRBV19	TRBJ2-2	NA	NA	TGTGCCAGTGGGCCCAGGGCGAACGGGGAGCTGTTTTTT	CASGPRANGELFF
TRBV7-2	TRBJ2-1	TRBD2	NA	TGTGCCAGCAGCAGCGGGGCTGGATCCTACAATGAGCAGTTCTTC	CASSSGAGSYNEQFF
TRBV10-3	TRBJ2-7	NA	NA	TGTGCCATCAGTGAGTCGGGCGACAGTGGCAAAAGGTACGAGCAGTACTTC	CAISESGDSGKRYEQYF
TRBV19	TRBJ2-1	TRBD1	NA	TGTGCCAGTAGTATCGCCGGGACAGGGGCCCTTGAGCAGTTCTTC	CASSIAGTGALEQFF
TRBV5-1	TRBJ2-2	TRBD2	NA	TGCGCCAGCAGCTTGATCTGGGAGGGGACCGGGGAGCTGTTTTTT	CASSLIWEGTGELFF